This passage covers 15 T cell receptor beta chains from one sample sequenced in a study of graft-versus-host responses after intestinal transplantation. The assay was immunoSEQ multiplex PCR, and TCRdb's table has in-frame clones only and misses some. The data contain about 17,000 clones, over 70% of them singletons. Grafts had their tissue processed, releasing intraepithelial and lamina propria lymphocytes. This material consisted of ileum tissue, taken roughly 490 days after intestinal transplant. The receptors here all came from a human patient who received an intestinal transplant, so some T cells may come from the graft donor.

V and J are TRBV4-1 and TRBJ2-2; no clear D. Germline V gives CDR1 MGHRA, CDR2 YSYEKL. The CDR3 contains 16 residues. V shed 1 base and J shed 1 base, with 10 bases lying between them. CDR3 in DNA: TGCGCCAGCAGCCAAGGATTGGCCCGGAACACCGGGGAGCTGTTTTTT. Its translation: CASSQGLARNTGELFF.

The chain combines TRBV20-1 with TRBJ2-7; D remains ambiguous. The CDR3 is 11 residues long. Germline-derived CDR1 and CDR2 are DFQATT and SNEGSKA (reference sequence). The V end lost 6 bases, the J end lost 4 bases, and 10 bases lay between the germline ends. In DNA form, the CDR3 reads TGCAGTGCCACCGACCGATACGAGCAGTACTTC. Its protein is CSATDRYEQYF.

The chain couples TRBV7-9 to TRBJ1-4; a weak D match, TRBD1 (6 bases). Per germline, CDR1 SEHNR and CDR2 FQNEAQ (reference sequence). Deletions cut 3 bases from V and 3 bases from J, with 14 bases between. CDR3 length equals 16 residues. The CDR3 sequence is CASSLAGSGANEKLFF. CDR3 sequence (DNA): TGTGCCAGCAGCTTGGCCGGGTCAGGGGCTAATGAAAAACTGTTTTTT.

As for this clone: Other nucleotide sequences in the sample specify the same CDR3. The chain combines TRBV4-1 with TRBJ2-5; D unclear. V gave up 0 bases and J gave up 1 base, with 9 bases separating them. This CDR3 has 15 residues. CDR1 and CDR2 from the germline V gene are MGHRA and YSYEKL. The CDR3 is CASSQDPGSQETQYF. The CDR3 DNA follows: TGCGCCAGCAGCCAAGACCCCGGGTCCCAAGAGACCCAGTACTTC.

The chain is built from TRBV2 and TRBJ2-1, with 9 bases that match TRBD2. J lost 6 bases, V lost 5 bases, and 8 bases had no gene match. CDR3 length: 15 amino acids. Germline-derived CDR1 and CDR2 are SNHLY and FYNNEI. The chain's CDR3 is CASSTLAGLGNEQFF. The CDR3 bases are TGTGCCAGCAGTACTCTAGCGGGACTCGGCAATGAGCAGTTCTTC.

V and J are TRBV11-1 and TRBJ1-6; 8 nucleotides line up with TRBD1. The CDR3 consists of 15 residues. Trimming at V came to 5 bases and at J to 10 bases, leaving 10 bases not matched to a gene. Germline CDR1 reads SGHAT; CDR2 reads FQDESV (reference sequence). The CDR3: CASSPQQGVGSPLHF. Written as DNA, the CDR3 is TGTGCCAGCAGCCCCCAACAGGGGGTGGGCTCACCCCTCCACTTT.

A word on this clone: Other DNA sequences of this sample code for an identical CDR3. The rearrangement uses TRBV5-6 and TRBJ2-5, with D unresolved. Germline values: CDR1 SGHDT, CDR2 YYEEEE. The CDR3 has 14 residues. Trimming took 5 bases from V and 4 from J, leaving 15 bases between them. In nucleotides, the CDR3 is TGTGCCAGCAGTACATGGGGTGGGCGAGAGACCCAGTACTTC. Amino acids: CASSTWGGRETQYF.

The V and J genes are TRBV5-1 and TRBJ2-5; the D gene is possibly TRBD1 (6 bases). The DNA end lines up better with TRBJ2-7; the J call may be wrong. The germline gives CDR1 SGHRS, CDR2 YFSETQ. This CDR3 has 12 residues. The CDR3 loop is CASSWTAGEQYF. In nucleotides, the CDR3 is TGCGCCAGCAGCTGGACAGCTGGCGAGCAGTACTTC.

This chain joins TRBV5-4 and TRBJ2-1; D is undetermined. Looked up from germline, CDR1 is SGHNT and CDR2 is YYREEE (reference sequence). The V and J ends lost 4 bases and 8 bases respectively, with 10 bases between them. The CDR3 has 12 residues. CDR3 sequence: CASSPLGDEQFF. The CDR3 DNA is TGTGCCAGCAGCCCACTTGGGGATGAGCAGTTCTTC. The full variable domain, completed using reference TRBV5-4 and TRBJ2-1, is ETGVTQSPTHLIKTRGQQVTLRCSSQSGHNTVSWYQQALGQGPQFIFQYYREEENGRGNFPPRFSGLQFPNYSSELNVNALELDDSALYLCASSPLGDEQFFGPGTRLTVL.

V usage is TRBV5-1 and J usage is TRBJ1-6; no firm D call. The CDR3 is 14 residues long. Trimming cost V 0 bases and J 8 bases, with 9 bases left between them. Germline V gene sequence: CDR1 SGHRS, CDR2 YFSETQ. The CDR3 loop reads CASSLDDTDSPLHF. As DNA, the CDR3 is TGCGCCAGCAGCTTGGACGACACTGATTCACCCCTCCACTTT.

The CDR3 region has the DNA TGTGCCAGCAGCTTTCAGGGAGGCAATCAGCCCCAGCATTTT. Protein sequence: CASSFQGGNQPQHF. V and J are TRBV7-2 and TRBJ1-5, with a possible D match to TRBD1 (5 bases). The CDR3 contains 14 residues. V was pared by 3 bases and J by 2 bases, with 8 bases between. Germline V gives CDR1 SGHTA, CDR2 FQGNSA.

The chain employs TRBV5-5 and TRBJ1-4; 7 bases are shared with TRBD1. The CDR3 extends over 14 amino acids. V shed 7 bases, J shed 7 bases, and the junction held 10 bases outside the gene matches. The germline V gene has CDR1 SGHKS and CDR2 YYEKEE (reference sequence). CDR3 sequence reads: CASGLGGAGEKLFF. As DNA, the CDR3 is TGTGCCAGCGGCCTAGGGGGCGCGGGTGAAAAACTGTTTTTT. Based on the CDR3 plus reference TRBV5-5 and TRBJ1-4, the full variable domain is DAGVTQSPTHLIKTRGQQVTLRCSPISGHKSVSWYQQVLGQGPQFIFQYYEKEERGRGNFPDRFSARQFPNYSSELNVNALLLGDSALYLCASGLGGAGEKLFFGSGTQLSVL.

The chain has TRBV29-1 and TRBJ1-2, with a tentative D call TRBD1 (6 bases). With 3 bases removed from V and 2 bases from J, the gap between germline ends came to 16 bases. CDR3 size: 15 residues. CDR1 SQVTM and CDR2 ANQGSEA come from the germline V gene. For the CDR3, the DNA is TGCAGCGTTGAGGTTCCGGCAGGGGACAACTATGGCTACACCTTC. This encodes CSVEVPAGDNYGYTF.

The rearrangement links TRBV5-4 to TRBJ2-3; TRBD2 agrees at 7 bases. The germline gives CDR1 SGHNT, CDR2 YYREEE (reference sequence). The CDR3 has 14 amino acids. Trimming removed 4 bases from V and 6 bases from J; junction bases left unmatched: 8. DNA for the CDR3: TGTGCCAGCAGCCAAGGGACTACCTGGGATACGCAGTATTTT. Its translation is CASSQGTTWDTQYF.

The chain links TRBV6-1 to TRBJ2-3, with 12 nucleotides matching TRBD2. Germline CDR1 reads MNHNS; CDR2 reads SASEGT. The J segment lost 7 bases and the V segment lost 5 bases, leaving 7 bases of the junction unmatched. The CDR3 contains 15 residues. CDR3 residues: CASSTSGGPLNTQYF. CDR3 coding DNA: TGTGCCAGCAGTACTAGCGGGGGGCCCCTAAATACGCAGTATTTT.